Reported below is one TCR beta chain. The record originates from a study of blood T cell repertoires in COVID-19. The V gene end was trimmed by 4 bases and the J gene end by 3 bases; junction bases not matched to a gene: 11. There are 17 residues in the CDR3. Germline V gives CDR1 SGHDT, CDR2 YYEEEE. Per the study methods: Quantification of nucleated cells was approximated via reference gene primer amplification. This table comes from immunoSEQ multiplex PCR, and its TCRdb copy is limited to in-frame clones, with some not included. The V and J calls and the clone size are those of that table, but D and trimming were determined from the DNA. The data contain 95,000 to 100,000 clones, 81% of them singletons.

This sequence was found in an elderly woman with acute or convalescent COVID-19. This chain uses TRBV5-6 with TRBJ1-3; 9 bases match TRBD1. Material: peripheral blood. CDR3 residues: CASSVSGTGTYGNTIYF. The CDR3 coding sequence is TGTGCCAGCAGCGTTTCCGGGACAGGGACTTATGGAAACACCATATATTTT.